This T cell receptor beta chain comes out of a study of OX40 agonist ivuxolimab in advanced cancers. The study in broad terms: Ivuxolimab was an agonistic, fully human IgG2 monoclonal antibody directed against OX40 (CD134), a costimulatory receptor. Intravenous ivuxolimab was administered to patients every 2 weeks at six dose levels: 0.01, 0.1, 0.3, 1.5, 3 and 10 mg/kg. The paper reports the monotherapy dose-escalation portion (N of about 54 patients) of the phase I ivuxolimab trial. Patients were allowed to have had prior anti-PD-1, anti-PD-L1 or anti-CTLA-4 therapy, and 30% to 40% of the dose-escalation patients had previously received checkpoint inhibitors. Partial responses occurred in three dose-escalation patients, of whom one had hepatocellular carcinoma and two had cutaneous melanoma. The purpose of peripheral TCRbeta sequencing was to test whether ivuxolimab changed TCR sequence diversity and led to clonal T-cell expansion. Of the 50 or so patients in dose escalation, about 20 had hepatocellular carcinoma, around 15 had melanoma, 9 had renal cell carcinoma and 9 had head and neck cancer. The dose-escalation cohort was roughly 83% male with a mean age of approximately 60 years, ranging from roughly 23 to 80.

Worth noting for this clone: Its antigen specificity is not known. Qualities for individual bases were not recorded, and no much larger clone is one base off.

Sequences KGHSH (CDR1) and LQKENI (CDR2) are obtained from the germline V gene. The trim is 3 bases for V and 7 bases for J, with a gap of 18 bases between the germline ends. The cysteine opens and the phenylalanine closes a CDR3 of 15 amino acids. Of the read, only the CDR3 DNA is kept; its 45 bases are in frame from base 1. Patients with autoimmune disease history or receiving systemic immunosuppression were excluded from the trial. Peripheral blood for TCR sequencing was collected from all dose cohorts at baseline, on cycle 4 day 1, and on cycle 7 day 1. The samples were taken from a phase I, first-in-human, multicenter, open-label dose-escalation trial of ivuxolimab. Adults with locally advanced or metastatic melanoma, renal cell, hepatocellular, or head and neck squamous cell carcinoma were enrolled in the trial. CD4+ and CD8+ T cells were sorted separately from peripheral blood before TCR sequencing.

The paper as a whole reports these results and caveats: Antigen specificity was not determined for the clonally expanded peripheral T cells. On average, CD8+ T cells showed more expanded clones than CD4+ T cells after ivuxolimab. In the 0.1-3.0 mg/kg groups, partial responders were among the patients with the lowest normalized peripheral clonal expansion, particularly in CD8+ T cells. Low levels of normalized T-cell clonal expansion were also shown by some nonresponding patients. At doses of 0.1 to 3.0 mg/kg, clonal expansion of both CD4+ and CD8+ blood T cells was observed from baseline to week 6.

Genomic DNA was extracted from sorted cells for sequencing of the TCRbeta CDR3 region. The immunoSEQ Assay was used for sequencing of TCRbeta CDR3 regions. Here the immuneACCESS table is served through TCRdb, limited to in-frame sequences with V and J called. Missing clones are a known gap in these copies; in checked studies unresolved V genes cover under half, and the rest lacks a known reason. This sample has 70,000 or so clones in its table, and about 90% of those were observed once. 10% of the sample is in the top ten clones. The rearranged chain carries TRBV18 and TRBJ1-2; the D gene is unclear. The TCR sequence derives from an adult with an advanced solid tumor such as melanoma, head and neck, liver or kidney cancer. This specimen was CD4+ or CD8+ T cells sorted from blood, taken in a trial of the OX40 agonist ivuxolimab. The CDR3 has the sequence CASSPRRSPLGGYTF. In nucleotides, the sequence is TGTGCCAGCTCACCCCGCAGGAGCCCCTTGGGTGGCTACACCTTC.